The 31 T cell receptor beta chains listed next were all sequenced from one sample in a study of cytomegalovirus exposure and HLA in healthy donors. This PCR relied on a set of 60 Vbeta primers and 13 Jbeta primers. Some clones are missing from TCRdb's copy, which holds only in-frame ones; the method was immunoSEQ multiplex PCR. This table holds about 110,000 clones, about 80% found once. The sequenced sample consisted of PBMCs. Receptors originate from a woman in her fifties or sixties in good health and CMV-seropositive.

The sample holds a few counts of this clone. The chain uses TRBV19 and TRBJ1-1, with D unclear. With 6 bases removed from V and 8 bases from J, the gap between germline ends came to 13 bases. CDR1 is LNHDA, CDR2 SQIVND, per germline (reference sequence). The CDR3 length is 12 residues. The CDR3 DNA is TGTGCCAGTAGGAGGAGGTCCTCCGAAGCTTTCTTT. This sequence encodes CASRRRSSEAFF.

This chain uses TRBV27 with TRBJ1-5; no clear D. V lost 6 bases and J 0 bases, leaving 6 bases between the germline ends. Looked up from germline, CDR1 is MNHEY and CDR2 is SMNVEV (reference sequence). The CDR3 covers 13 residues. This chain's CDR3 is CASSWSSNQPQHF. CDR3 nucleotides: TGTGCCAGCAGCTGGAGTAGCAATCAGCCCCAGCATTTT.

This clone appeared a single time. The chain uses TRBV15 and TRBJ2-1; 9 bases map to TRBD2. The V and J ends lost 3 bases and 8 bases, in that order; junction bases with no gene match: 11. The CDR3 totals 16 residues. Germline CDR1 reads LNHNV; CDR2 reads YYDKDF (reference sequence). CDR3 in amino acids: CATSSSSGLARYEQFF. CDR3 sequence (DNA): TGTGCCACCAGCAGCTCGTCGGGACTAGCACGGTATGAGCAGTTCTTC. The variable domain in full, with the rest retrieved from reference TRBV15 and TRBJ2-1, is DAMVIQNPRYQVTQFGKPVTLSCSQTLNHNVMYWYQQKSSQAPKLLFHYYDKDFNNEADTPDNFQSRRPNTSFCFLDIRSPGLGDTAMYLCATSSSSGLARYEQFFGPGTRLTVL.

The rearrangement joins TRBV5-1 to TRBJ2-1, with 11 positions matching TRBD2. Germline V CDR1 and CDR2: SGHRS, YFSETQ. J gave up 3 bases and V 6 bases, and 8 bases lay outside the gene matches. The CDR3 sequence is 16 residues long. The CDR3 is CASTLGTSGFYNEQFF. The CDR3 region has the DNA TGCGCCAGCACCCTGGGGACTAGCGGATTCTACAATGAGCAGTTCTTC.

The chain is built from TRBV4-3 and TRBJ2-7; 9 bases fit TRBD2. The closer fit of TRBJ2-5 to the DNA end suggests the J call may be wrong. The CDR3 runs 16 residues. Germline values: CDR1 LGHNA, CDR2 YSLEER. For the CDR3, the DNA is TGCGCCAGCAGCCAAGATGGCTCTAGCGGGAAAGAGACCCAGTACTTC. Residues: CASSQDGSSGKETQYF.

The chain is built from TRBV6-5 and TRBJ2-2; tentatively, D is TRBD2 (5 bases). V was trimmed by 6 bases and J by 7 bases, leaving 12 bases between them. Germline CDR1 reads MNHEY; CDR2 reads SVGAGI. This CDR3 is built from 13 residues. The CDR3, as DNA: TGTGCCAGCAGCGACCGGGGAGTCGGGGAGCTGTTTTTT. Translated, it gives CASSDRGVGELFF.

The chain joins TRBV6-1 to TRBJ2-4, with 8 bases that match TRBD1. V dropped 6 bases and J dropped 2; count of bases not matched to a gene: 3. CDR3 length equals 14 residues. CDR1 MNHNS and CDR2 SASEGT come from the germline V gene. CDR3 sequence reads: CASRTGGTKNIQYF. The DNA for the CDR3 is TGTGCCAGCAGAACAGGGGGAACCAAAAACATTCAGTACTTC.

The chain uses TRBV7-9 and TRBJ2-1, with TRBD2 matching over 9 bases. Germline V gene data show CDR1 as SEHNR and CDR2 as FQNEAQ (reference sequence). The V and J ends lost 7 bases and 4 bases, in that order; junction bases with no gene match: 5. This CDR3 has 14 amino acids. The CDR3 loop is CASTWLAGYNEQFF. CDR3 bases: TGTGCCAGCACCTGGCTAGCGGGGTACAATGAGCAGTTCTTC.

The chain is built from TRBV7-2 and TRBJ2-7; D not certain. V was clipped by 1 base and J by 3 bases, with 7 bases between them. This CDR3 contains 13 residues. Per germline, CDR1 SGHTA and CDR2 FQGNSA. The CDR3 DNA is TGTGCCAGCAGCTTAGGCCCTAGCTACGAGCAGTACTTC. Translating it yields CASSLGPSYEQYF.

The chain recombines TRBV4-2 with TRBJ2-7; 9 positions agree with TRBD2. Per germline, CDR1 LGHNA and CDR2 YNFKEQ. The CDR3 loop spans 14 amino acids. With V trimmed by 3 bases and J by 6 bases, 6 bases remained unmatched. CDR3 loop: CASSQSSSGVEQYF. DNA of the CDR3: TGTGCCAGCAGCCAGTCGTCTAGCGGGGTCGAGCAGTACTTC.

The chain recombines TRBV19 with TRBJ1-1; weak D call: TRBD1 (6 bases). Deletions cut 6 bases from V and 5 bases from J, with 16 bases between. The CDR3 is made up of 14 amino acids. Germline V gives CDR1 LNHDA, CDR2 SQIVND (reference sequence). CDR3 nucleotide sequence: TGTGCCAGTAGCGAGTGGGGGCTAGGGACTGAAGCTTTCTTT. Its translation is CASSEWGLGTEAFF.

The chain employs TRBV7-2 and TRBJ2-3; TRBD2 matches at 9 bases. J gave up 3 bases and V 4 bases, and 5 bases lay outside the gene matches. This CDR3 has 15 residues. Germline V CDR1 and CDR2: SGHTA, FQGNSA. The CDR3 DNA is TGTGCCAGCAGCTCGGCTAGCGGGGTTACAGATACGCAGTATTTT. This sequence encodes CASSSASGVTDTQYF.

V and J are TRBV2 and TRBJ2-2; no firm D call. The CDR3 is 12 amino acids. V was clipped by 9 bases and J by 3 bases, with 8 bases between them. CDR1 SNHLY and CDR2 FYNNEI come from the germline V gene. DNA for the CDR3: TGTGCCAGGAACAGTTACACCGGGGAGCTGTTTTTT. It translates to CARNSYTGELFF.

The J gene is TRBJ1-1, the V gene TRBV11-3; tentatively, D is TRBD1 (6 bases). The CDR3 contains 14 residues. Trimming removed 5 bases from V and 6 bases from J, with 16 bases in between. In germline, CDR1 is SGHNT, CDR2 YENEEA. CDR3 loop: CASSTEGVEAEAFF. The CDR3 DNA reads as TGTGCCAGCAGCACCGAGGGGGTTGAAGCTGAAGCTTTCTTT.

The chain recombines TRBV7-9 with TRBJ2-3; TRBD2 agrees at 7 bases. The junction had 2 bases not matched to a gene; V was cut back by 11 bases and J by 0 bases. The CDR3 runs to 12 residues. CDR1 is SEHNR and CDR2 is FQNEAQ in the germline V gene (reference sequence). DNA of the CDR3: TGTGCCGGGGGGGGAAGCACAGATACGCAGTATTTT. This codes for CAGGGSTDTQYF.

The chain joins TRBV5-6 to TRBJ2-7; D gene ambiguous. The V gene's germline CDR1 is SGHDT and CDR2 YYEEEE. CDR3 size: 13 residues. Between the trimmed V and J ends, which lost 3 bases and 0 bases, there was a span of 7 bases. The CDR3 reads CASSWRSSYEQYF. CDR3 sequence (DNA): TGTGCCAGCAGCTGGAGAAGCTCCTACGAGCAGTACTTC.

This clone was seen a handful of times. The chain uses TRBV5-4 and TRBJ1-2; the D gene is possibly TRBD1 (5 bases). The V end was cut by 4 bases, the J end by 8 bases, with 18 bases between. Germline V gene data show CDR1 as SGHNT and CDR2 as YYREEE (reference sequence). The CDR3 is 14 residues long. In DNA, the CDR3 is TGTGCCAGCAGCCAATCCCCAGGGAGGGGCGGCTACACCTTC. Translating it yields CASSQSPGRGGYTF.

CDR3 amino acids: CASSLGDRGRETQYF. CDR3 bases: TGTGCCAGCAGCTTAGGGGACAGGGGGCGGGAGACCCAGTACTTC. The chain is built from TRBV7-2 and TRBJ2-5; TRBD1 matches 12 bases. V lost 1 base to trimming and J lost 5 bases; unmatched junction nucleotides: 2. CDR3 length equals 15 residues. Germline loops: CDR1 SGHTA, CDR2 FQGNSA.

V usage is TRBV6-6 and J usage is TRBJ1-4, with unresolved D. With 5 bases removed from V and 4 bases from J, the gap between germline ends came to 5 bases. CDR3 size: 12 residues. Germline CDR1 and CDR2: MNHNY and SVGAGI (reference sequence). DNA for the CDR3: TGTGCCAGCAGTCTAAATAATGAAAAACTGTTTTTT. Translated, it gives CASSLNNEKLFF.

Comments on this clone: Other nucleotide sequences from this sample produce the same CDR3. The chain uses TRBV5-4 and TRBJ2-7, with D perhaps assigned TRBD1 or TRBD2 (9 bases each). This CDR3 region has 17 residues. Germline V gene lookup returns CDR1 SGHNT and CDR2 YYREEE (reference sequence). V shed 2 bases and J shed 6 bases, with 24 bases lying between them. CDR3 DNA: TGTGCCAGCAGCTTACAGGGGGCTCTAGCGGGGAGGCTCGAGCAGTACTTC. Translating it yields CASSLQGALAGRLEQYF.

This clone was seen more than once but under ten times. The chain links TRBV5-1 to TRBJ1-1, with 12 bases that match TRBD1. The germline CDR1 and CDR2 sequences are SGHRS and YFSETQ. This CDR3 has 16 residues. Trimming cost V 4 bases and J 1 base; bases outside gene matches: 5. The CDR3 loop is CASSPGTGGSNTEAFF. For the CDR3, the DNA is TGCGCCAGCAGCCCCGGGACAGGGGGCTCGAACACTGAAGCTTTCTTT.

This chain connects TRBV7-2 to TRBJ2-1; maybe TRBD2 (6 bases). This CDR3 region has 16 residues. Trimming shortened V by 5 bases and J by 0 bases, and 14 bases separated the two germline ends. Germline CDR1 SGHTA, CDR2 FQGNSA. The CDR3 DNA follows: TGTGCCAGCAGCGCCGGGGGTGCCAGCTCCTACAATGAGCAGTTCTTC. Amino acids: CASSAGGASSYNEQFF.

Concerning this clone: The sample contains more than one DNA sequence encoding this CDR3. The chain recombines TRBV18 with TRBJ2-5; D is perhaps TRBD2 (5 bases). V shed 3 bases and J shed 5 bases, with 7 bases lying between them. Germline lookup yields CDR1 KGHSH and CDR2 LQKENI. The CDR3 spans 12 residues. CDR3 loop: CASSPPGETQYF. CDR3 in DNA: TGTGCCAGCTCACCCCCGGGGGAGACCCAGTACTTC.

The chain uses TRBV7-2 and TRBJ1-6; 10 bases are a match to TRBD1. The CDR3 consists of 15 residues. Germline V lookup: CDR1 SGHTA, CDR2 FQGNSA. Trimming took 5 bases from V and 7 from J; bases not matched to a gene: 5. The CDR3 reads CASSEWTGGNSPLHF. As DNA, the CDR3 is TGTGCCAGCAGCGAGTGGACAGGGGGAAATTCACCCCTCCACTTT.

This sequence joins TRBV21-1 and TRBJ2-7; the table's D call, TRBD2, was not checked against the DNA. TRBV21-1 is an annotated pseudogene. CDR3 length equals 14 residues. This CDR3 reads CASSIGGSRYEQYF. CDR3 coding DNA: TGTGCCAGCAGCATTGGCGGGAGTCGCTACGAGCAGTACTTC.

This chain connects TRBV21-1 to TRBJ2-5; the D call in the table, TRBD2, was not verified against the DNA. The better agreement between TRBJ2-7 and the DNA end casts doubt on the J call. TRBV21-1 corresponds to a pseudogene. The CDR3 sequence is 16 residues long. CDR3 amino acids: CASSKVKRERSYEQYF. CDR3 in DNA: TGTGCCAGCAGCAAAGTGAAGCGGGAACGTTCCTACGAGCAGTACTTC.

The CDR3, as DNA: TGCGCCAGCAGCCAAGACAGGGGATACACTGAAGCTTTCTTT. Its protein product is CASSQDRGYTEAFF. The chain is built from TRBV4-3 and TRBJ1-1, with D perhaps matching TRBD1 (6 bases). The CDR3 has 14 amino acids. Germline V gene lookup returns CDR1 LGHNA and CDR2 YSLEER. V gave up 0 bases and J gave up 3 bases, with 8 bases separating them.

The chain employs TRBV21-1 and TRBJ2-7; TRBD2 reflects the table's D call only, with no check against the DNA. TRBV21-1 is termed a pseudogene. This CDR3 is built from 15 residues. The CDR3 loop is CASSKVWEVGYEQYF. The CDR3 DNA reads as TGTGCCAGCAGCAAAGTATGGGAGGTAGGCTACGAGCAGTACTTC.

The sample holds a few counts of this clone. The CDR3 is CASSLLAGEVYF. CDR3 nucleotide sequence: TGTGCCAGCAGCTTACTAGCCGGAGAGGTGTACTTC. The rearrangement uses TRBV5-4 and TRBJ2-7, with a possible D match to TRBD2 (6 bases). Trimming left V 2 bases short and J 12 bases short, with 15 bases between. This CDR3 spans 12 amino acids. Germline V lookup: CDR1 SGHNT, CDR2 YYREEE (reference sequence).

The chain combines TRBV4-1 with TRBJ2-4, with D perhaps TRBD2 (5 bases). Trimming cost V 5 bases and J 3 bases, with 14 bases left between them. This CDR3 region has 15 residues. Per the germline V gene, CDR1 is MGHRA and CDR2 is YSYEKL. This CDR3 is CASSSEAWDKNIQYF. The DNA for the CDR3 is TGCGCCAGCAGCTCGGAGGCGTGGGACAAAAACATTCAGTACTTC.

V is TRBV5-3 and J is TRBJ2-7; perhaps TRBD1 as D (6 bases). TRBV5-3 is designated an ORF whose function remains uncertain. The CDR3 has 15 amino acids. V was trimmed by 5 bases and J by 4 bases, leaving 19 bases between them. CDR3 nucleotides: TGTGCCAGAAGTTCCGTCAGGGGTGCTGGGTACGAGCAGTACTTC. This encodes CARSSVRGAGYEQYF.